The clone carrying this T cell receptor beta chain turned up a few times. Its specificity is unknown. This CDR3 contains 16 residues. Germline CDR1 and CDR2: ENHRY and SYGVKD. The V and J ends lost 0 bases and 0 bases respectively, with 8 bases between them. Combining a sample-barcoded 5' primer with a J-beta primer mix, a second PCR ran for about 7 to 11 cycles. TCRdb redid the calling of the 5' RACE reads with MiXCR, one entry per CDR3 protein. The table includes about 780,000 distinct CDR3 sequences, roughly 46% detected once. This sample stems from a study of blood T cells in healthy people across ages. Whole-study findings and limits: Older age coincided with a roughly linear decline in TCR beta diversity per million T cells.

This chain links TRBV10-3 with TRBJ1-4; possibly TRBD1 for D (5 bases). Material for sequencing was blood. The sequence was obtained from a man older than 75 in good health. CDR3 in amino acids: CAISESQGATNEKLFF. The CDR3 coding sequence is TGTGCCATCAGTGAGTCCCAGGGTGCAACTAATGAAAAACTGTTTTTT.